What follows is one TCR beta chain and its context. Repertoires were generated with immunoSEQ multiplex PCR, while TCRdb's copy carries only in-frame clones and drops some. The sample has 75,000 to 90,000 clones; about 91% are singletons. This record belongs to a study of control samples from healthy donors and cancer patients. From germline, CDR1 is SNHLY and CDR2 FYNNEI. The CDR3 sequence is 16 residues long. Trimming removed 5 bases at V and 0 bases at J, with 17 bases between. Sequenced: blood. The chain joins TRBV2 to TRBJ2-7; the D gene could be TRBD1 or TRBD2 (5 bases each). The sequence came from a man in his fifties or sixties in good health. This CDR3 reads CASSPEAGTSSYEQYF. DNA of the CDR3: TGTGCCAGCAGTCCGGAAGCCGGGACCAGCTCCTACGAGCAGTACTTC.